This TCR beta chain stems from a study of T cell clonotyping in hematopoietic cell transplantation. A word on this clone: The antigen remains unidentified.

Study-wide points: Few recipient clonotypes overlapped donors; over 95% were de novo at given depth. Pathologically expanded recipient clonotypes increased progressively from day 30 to day 180 as diversity fell. Higher Inverse Simpson Index values in graft donor and pretransplant recipient predicted broader posttransplant TCR diversity.

Profiling relied on immunoSEQ multiplex PCR, and the TCRdb table lists in-frame clones only, not all of them. The sample holds 6,500 to 9,500 clones; less than 95% are singletons and the top ten take about 1.3%. The TCR comes from a male patient over 55 who had an allogeneic stem cell transplant from an unrelated donor, so T cells may come from the graft donor. Some clones in this sample may be carry-over from other donors' samples. The sequencing here drew on peripheral blood mononuclear cells, taken 30 days after allogeneic stem cell transplant.

In nucleotides, the CDR3 is TGTGCCAGCAGCTTTCCCGGGAGCCTTAGCACAGATACGCAGTATTTT. Its protein product is CASSFPGSLSTDTQYF. The gene calls are TRBV7-9 and TRBJ2-3, with D possibly matching TRBD2 (6 bases). The CDR3 contains 16 residues. Germline V CDR1 and CDR2: SEHNR, FQNEAQ (reference sequence). V was trimmed by 3 bases and J by 0 bases, leaving 13 bases between them.